The 17 T cell receptor beta chains below all came from one sample that was sequenced in a study of technical replicates of blood from several donors. Sequencing used immunoSEQ multiplex PCR; TCRdb keeps in-frame clones, though not all of them. The sample consists of tens of thousands of clones, around 94% of them appearing once. The sequencing input was T cells isolated from PBMCs. These receptors all stem from a human donor in good health.

The CDR3 DNA sequence: TGCGCCAGCAGCTTGGTCGGGCCAGGGGGACAAAACATTCAGTACTTC. It codes for CASSLVGPGGQNIQYF. The gene calls are TRBV5-1 and TRBJ2-4; 7 bases agree with TRBD1. The CDR3 totals 16 residues. Germline V gene lookup returns CDR1 SGHRS and CDR2 YFSETQ. Losses at the gene ends were 0 bases for V and 5 bases for J; bases not matched to a gene: 8.

This chain connects TRBV27 to TRBJ2-1; D possibly corresponds to TRBD1 (5 bases). Trimming pared 8 bases from V and 7 bases from J, leaving 12 bases between. The germline CDR1 and CDR2 sequences are MNHEY and SMNVEV (reference sequence). The CDR3 contains 12 residues. The chain's CDR3 is CASENQGNEQFF. The CDR3 nucleotides are TGTGCCAGCGAAAATCAGGGAAATGAGCAGTTCTTC.

The chain uses TRBV4-1 and TRBJ1-1, with D maybe TRBD1 (5 bases). Germline CDR1 MGHRA, CDR2 YSYEKL. This CDR3 has 14 residues. V dropped 3 bases and J dropped 8 bases, with 16 bases sitting between them. Here the CDR3 reads CASSQKLGTFEAFF. The CDR3 DNA sequence: TGCGCCAGCAGCCAGAAACTGGGGACTTTCGAAGCTTTCTTT.

This chain links TRBV5-1 with TRBJ1-5; no clear D gene. Germline loops: CDR1 SGHRS, CDR2 YFSETQ. This CDR3 is built from 15 residues. Trimming removed 2 bases at V and 3 bases at J, with 12 bases between. The CDR3 DNA reads TGCGCCAGCAGCTTTGAGGGTCAGGTCAATCAGCCCCAGCATTTT. Translating gives CASSFEGQVNQPQHF.

In DNA form, the CDR3 reads TGTGCCAGCAGCCCGTGGACAGGGCCTCCGGGACTCCGCACAGATACGCAGTATTTT. Amino acids: CASSPWTGPPGLRTDTQYF. V usage is TRBV5-5 and J usage is TRBJ2-3; TRBD1 matches 8 bases. The V and J ends lost 4 bases and 1 base, in that order; junction bases with no gene match: 17. Germline CDR1 and CDR2: SGHKS and YYEKEE (reference sequence). This CDR3 has 19 residues.

The chain joins TRBV4-2 to TRBJ1-5; TRBD1 matches at 7 bases. The germline CDR1 and CDR2 sequences are LGHNA and YNFKEQ. The V and J ends lost 2 bases and 1 base, in that order; junction bases with no gene match: 8. This CDR3 spans 17 amino acids. In DNA form, the CDR3 reads TGTGCCAGCAGCCAAAGCTCGACAGGGTACAGCAATCAGCCCCAGCATTTT. Protein product: CASSQSSTGYSNQPQHF.

The count of this clone is one. The chain recombines TRBV4-1 with TRBJ1-2; tentatively, D is TRBD1 (5 bases). The V end was cut by 0 bases, the J end by 14 bases, with 16 bases between. Germline-derived CDR1 and CDR2 are MGHRA and YSYEKL. This CDR3 contains 13 residues. The chain's CDR3 is CASSQDMAGFFTF. The DNA of the CDR3 is TGCGCCAGCAGCCAAGATATGGCAGGGTTTTTTACCTTC.

This chain uses TRBV6-5 with TRBJ2-7; unclear D gene. The CDR3 loop spans 14 amino acids. The germline V and J ends were trimmed by 2 bases and 2 bases, with 10 bases remaining between them. The germline CDR1 and CDR2 sequences are MNHEY and SVGAGI. In DNA form, the CDR3 reads TGTGCCAGCAGTTACGAGACTGGCCCCTACGAGCAGTACTTC. Translated: CASSYETGPYEQYF.

The CDR3: CAWIKGQGESGNTIYF. CDR3 bases: TGTGCCTGGATCAAAGGACAGGGCGAATCTGGAAACACCATATATTTT. This sequence joins TRBV30 and TRBJ1-3; 8 nucleotides line up with TRBD1. Germline CDR1 and CDR2: GTSNPN and SVGIG (reference sequence). The length of the CDR3 is 16 residues. V was clipped by 4 bases and J by 1 base; unmatched bases: 9. Based on the CDR3 plus reference TRBV30 and TRBJ1-3, the full variable domain is SQTIHQWPATLVQPVGSPLSLECTVEGTSNPNLYWYRQAAGRGLQLLFYSVGIGQISSEVPQNLSASRPQDRQFILSSKKLLLSDSGFYLCAWIKGQGESGNTIYFGEGSWLTVV.

The chain has TRBV9 and TRBJ1-2; D is undetermined. CDR1 and CDR2 (germline): SGDLS, YYNGEE. Trimming stripped 0 bases from V and 6 bases from J, with 12 bases between. The length of the CDR3 is 14 residues. CDR3 DNA sequence: TGTGCCAGCAGCGTAGGGAGGCGCGAGGATGGCTACACCTTC. Protein: CASSVGRREDGYTF.

The chain carries TRBV2 and TRBJ1-1; D remains ambiguous. Per the germline V gene, CDR1 is SNHLY and CDR2 is FYNNEI. CDR3 length: 12 residues. The V end lost 11 bases, the J end lost 3 bases, and 13 bases lay between the germline ends. CDR3 residues: CAGTSGDTEAFF. DNA for the CDR3: TGTGCCGGTACCTCCGGAGACACTGAAGCTTTCTTT.

The chain combines TRBV27 with TRBJ1-1, with 10 bases identical to TRBD1. Per germline, CDR1 MNHEY and CDR2 SMNVEV (reference sequence). Trimming took 10 bases from V and 7 from J; bases not matched to a gene: 9. CDR3 length: 13 residues. CDR3 protein: CATLDRGRGEAFF. CDR3 sequence (DNA): TGTGCCACCCTTGACAGGGGGCGGGGTGAAGCTTTCTTT.

The rearrangement joins TRBV10-1 to TRBJ2-7, with 7 bases identical to TRBD1. Germline values: CDR1 WNHNN, CDR2 SYGVQD (reference sequence). The CDR3 contains 13 residues. J lost 3 bases, V lost 7 bases, and 6 bases had no gene match. For the CDR3, the DNA is TGCGCCAGCATGGGGACAGAAGGCTACGAGCAGTACTTC. Translation: CASMGTEGYEQYF.

The chain combines TRBV28 with TRBJ2-7, with a tentative D call TRBD1 (7 bases). The germline V gene has CDR1 MDHEN and CDR2 SYDVKM. The V and J ends lost 5 bases and 7 bases respectively, with 18 bases between them. The CDR3 runs to 14 residues. CDR3 region: CASSPQDRREEQYF. The CDR3 bases are TGTGCCAGCAGTCCTCAGGACAGGAGGGAAGAGCAGTACTTC.

The V gene is TRBV9, the J gene TRBJ1-2; tentatively, D is TRBD1 (5 bases). Between the trimmed V and J ends, which lost 0 bases and 8 bases, there was a span of 11 bases. Per the germline V gene, CDR1 is SGDLS and CDR2 is YYNGEE. There are 13 residues in the CDR3. CDR3 bases: TGTGCCAGCAGCGTAGTGGGGCTTCACGGCTACACCTTC. Its translation is CASSVVGLHGYTF.

The table lists this clone with a count of one. The J gene is TRBJ1-1, the V gene TRBV27; D may be TRBD1 (6 bases). Trimming took 8 bases from V and 3 from J, leaving 19 bases between them. The germline gives CDR1 MNHEY, CDR2 SMNVEV (reference sequence). The CDR3 runs to 15 residues. CDR3: CASQPTGSLYTEAFF. The CDR3 DNA follows: TGTGCCAGCCAACCAACAGGGTCCCTATACACTGAAGCTTTCTTT.

V is TRBV9 and J is TRBJ1-1, with 8 bases fitting TRBD1. This CDR3 has 15 residues. After removal of 0 bases from V and 6 bases from J, the junction contained 7 bases not matched to a gene. Per the germline V gene, CDR1 is SGDLS and CDR2 is YYNGEE. CDR3 loop: CASSVVGAGGSEAFF. The DNA of the CDR3 is TGTGCCAGCAGCGTAGTAGGGGCAGGGGGCTCTGAAGCTTTCTTT.